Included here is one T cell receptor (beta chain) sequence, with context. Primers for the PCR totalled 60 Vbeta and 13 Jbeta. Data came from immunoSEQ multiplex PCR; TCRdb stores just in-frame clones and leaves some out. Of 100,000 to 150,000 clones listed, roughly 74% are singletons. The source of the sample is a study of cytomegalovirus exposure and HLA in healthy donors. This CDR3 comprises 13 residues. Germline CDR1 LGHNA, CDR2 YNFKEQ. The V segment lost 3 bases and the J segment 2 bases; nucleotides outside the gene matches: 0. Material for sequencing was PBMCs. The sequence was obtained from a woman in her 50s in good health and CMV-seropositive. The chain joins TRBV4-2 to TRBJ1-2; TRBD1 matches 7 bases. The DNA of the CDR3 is TGTGCCAGCAGCCAGGGACAGAACTATGGCTACACCTTC. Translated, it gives CASSQGQNYGYTF.